These 11 T cell receptor beta chains were all obtained from the same sample, sequenced in a study of blood T cells in healthy people across ages. With a J-beta primer mix and a sample-barcoded 5' primer, a second PCR ran about 7 to 11 cycles. TCRdb redid the calling of the 5' RACE reads with MiXCR, one entry per CDR3 protein. The sample has over 700,000 distinct CDR3 sequences, 25% seen once. This sample was also put to use in a study of T cells of mothers and their children.

The sequencing input was blood. The receptors originated from a boy between 5 and 17 years old in good health.

V is TRBV20-1 and J is TRBJ2-7, with 9 bases lining up with TRBD1. The CDR3 contains 17 residues. Trimming took 4 bases from V and 3 from J; bases not matched to a gene: 16. CDR1 and CDR2 (germline): DFQATT, SNEGSKA (reference sequence). The CDR3 DNA follows: TGCAGTGCTACCGGGACAGGGTCCGGGACAACTGTCTACGAGCAGTACTTC. Amino acid sequence: CSATGTGSGTTVYEQYF.

There are a few counts of this clonotype. The chain recombines TRBV5-1 with TRBJ2-7, with 8 bases fitting TRBD1. The germline CDR1 and CDR2 sequences are SGHRS and YFSETQ. The CDR3 is made up of 13 amino acids. V was pared by 1 base and J by 5 bases, with 2 bases of the junction left unmatched. CDR3 in DNA: TGCGCCAGCAGCTTGCCAGGGGGCGACGAGCAGTACTTC. Translated, it gives CASSLPGGDEQYF.

This clonotype was observed a few times. V usage is TRBV7-2 and J usage is TRBJ1-3, with D unclear. The V gene lost 7 bases and the J gene lost 0 bases, with 10 bases spanning the gap. The length of the CDR3 is 14 residues. Germline CDR1 is SGHTA and CDR2 is FQGNSA. CDR3 DNA sequence: TGTGCCAGCACCCGACTGCTCTCTGGAAACACCATATATTTT. Amino acids: CASTRLLSGNTIYF.

This clonotype turned up a few times. The chain links TRBV2 to TRBJ2-3; D is possibly TRBD2 (6 bases). There are 16 residues in the CDR3. The V end lost 3 bases, the J end lost 11 bases, and 24 bases lay between the germline ends. Germline V CDR1 and CDR2: SNHLY, FYNNEI. Here the CDR3 DNA reads TGTGCCAGCAGTGATCCGGTGCGATTAGCGGTGAATTTGCAGTATTTT. Translated, it gives CASSDPVRLAVNLQYF.

This clonotype was counted at least ten times. The chain employs TRBV29-1 and TRBJ2-7; 7 nucleotides line up with TRBD2. CDR1 SQVTM and CDR2 ANQGSEA come from the germline V gene. CDR3 length: 11 amino acids. Trimming at V came to 6 bases and at J to 4 bases, leaving 3 bases not matched to a gene. Here the CDR3 DNA reads TGCAGCGTCCTAGCGGAATACGAGCAGTACTTC. This translates into CSVLAEYEQYF.

The chain couples TRBV6-5 to TRBJ1-4; 9 nucleotides line up with TRBD1. V was clipped by 0 bases and J by 6 bases; unmatched bases: 5. The CDR3 length is 16 residues. Germline loops: CDR1 MNHEY, CDR2 SVGAGI. CDR3 DNA: TGTGCCAGCAGTTACTCGACGGGACAGGGATATGAAAAACTGTTTTTT. Its protein is CASSYSTGQGYEKLFF.

J is TRBJ1-2 and V is TRBV12-5; 8 bases are a match to TRBD1. Germline CDR1 LGHNT, CDR2 FRNRAP. V gave up 0 bases and J gave up 6 bases; unmatched junction bases: 6. The CDR3 is 15 residues long. The DNA for the CDR3 is TGTGCTAGTGGTTTGGTCCAGGGGGCGGCGGATGGCTACACCTTC. Protein product: CASGLVQGAADGYTF.

The chain links TRBV5-1 to TRBJ2-5, with 13 bases aligning to TRBD2. CDR1 SGHRS and CDR2 YFSETQ come from the germline V gene. The CDR3 runs 17 residues. The ends lost 4 bases at V and 2 bases at J; junction bases unmatched: 8. CDR3 loop: CASSQSRLAGGQETQYF. The DNA for the CDR3 is TGCGCCAGCAGCCAATCCCGACTAGCGGGAGGACAAGAGACCCAGTACTTC.

The chain combines TRBV15 with TRBJ2-1, with TRBD2 matching 14 bases. The CDR3 runs 18 residues. CDR1 is LNHNV, CDR2 YYDKDF, per germline (reference sequence). The junction had 7 bases not matched to a gene; V was cut back by 5 bases and J by 1 base. CDR3 amino acids: CATSLGLAGVESYNEQFF. CDR3 nucleotide sequence: TGTGCCACCAGCCTGGGACTAGCGGGAGTGGAATCCTACAATGAGCAGTTCTTC.

The chain carries TRBV29-1 and TRBJ1-2, with a tentative D call TRBD1 (5 bases). The length of the CDR3 is 13 residues. Germline V gene data show CDR1 as SQVTM and CDR2 as ANQGSEA. For the CDR3, the DNA is TGCGGGACTCCAGGTCTACCTAACTATGGCTACACCTTC. Translated: CGTPGLPNYGYTF.

V usage is TRBV7-9 and J usage is TRBJ1-4; TRBD1 might be the D (6 bases). This CDR3 comprises 15 residues. V lost 4 bases and J lost 2, with 11 bases in between. The V gene's germline CDR1 is SEHNR and CDR2 FQNEAQ (reference sequence). The chain's CDR3 is CASSSTGMTNEKLFF. As DNA, the CDR3 is TGTGCCAGCAGCTCAACAGGGATGACTAATGAAAAACTGTTTTTT.